A selection of T cell receptor beta chains follows, all from one sample in a study of T-cell reconstitution after alpha-beta-depleted transplantation in children. TCRdb recomputed calls from the PCR reads with MiXCR, one row per CDR3 protein. The table shows 600,000 to 700,000 distinct CDR3 sequences, with about 12% occurring only once. The starting material was PBMCs, obtained before TCRalphabeta/CD19-depleted stem cell transplant. Source of these receptors: a girl aged 2 to 9 with congenital amegakaryocytic thrombocytopenia, due to receive a stem cell transplant. Each CDR3 is given with its conserved first and last residue. Each record gives: J gene, V gene, D gene, CDR3 length, clone size, CDR3 protein, CDR3 DNA. D genes are given only for firm matches. The size field is filled for only some rows; it gives once, few, many or a size class.

J: TRBJ2-6; V: TRBV29-1; D: NA; length: 13; size: many; CDR3: CSVEWTGANVLTF; DNA: TGCAGCGTTGAGTGGACAGGGGCCAACGTCCTGACTTTC
J: TRBJ2-1; V: TRBV4-1; D: TRBD2; length: 15; size: many; CDR3: CASSQLAGAFNEQFF; DNA: TGCGCCAGCAGCCAGCTAGCGGGAGCGTTCAATGAGCAGTTCTTC
J: TRBJ1-5; V: TRBV25-1; D: NA; length: 15; size: NA; CDR3: CASSELGAGDQPQHF; DNA: TGTGCCAGCAGTGAATTGGGAGCTGGGGATCAGCCCCAGCATTTT
J: TRBJ2-7; V: TRBV7-8; D: TRBD2; length: 15; size: many; CDR3: CASSSTSGRYDEQYF; DNA: TGTGCCAGCAGCTCCACAAGCGGGAGGTACGACGAGCAGTACTTC
J: TRBJ1-6; V: TRBV20-1; D: NA; length: 15; size: NA; CDR3: CSAREVQNLGSPLHF; DNA: TGCAGTGCTAGAGAAGTACAGAACCTAGGTTCACCCCTCCACTTT
J: TRBJ2-3; V: TRBV11-2; D: NA; length: 14; size: many; CDR3: CASSFSGPTDTQYF; DNA: TGTGCCAGCAGCTTTAGTGGACCCACAGATACGCAGTATTTT
J: TRBJ2-7; V: TRBV28; D: TRBD2; length: 18; size: many; CDR3: CASSPIPRLAGPYYEQYF; DNA: TGTGCCAGCAGTCCGATACCCAGACTAGCGGGCCCCTACTACGAGCAGTACTTC
J: TRBJ2-7; V: TRBV5-1; D: NA; length: 14; size: NA; CDR3: CASSLDGLKSEQYF; DNA: TGCGCCAGCAGCTTGGACGGTCTCAAGTCCGAGCAGTACTTC
J: TRBJ2-5; V: TRBV5-1; D: NA; length: 14; size: NA; CDR3: CASSLGPEQETQYF; DNA: TGCGCCAGCAGCTTGGGCCCGGAGCAAGAGACCCAGTACTTC
J: TRBJ2-1; V: TRBV7-3; D: TRBD1; length: 20; size: NA; CDR3: CASSSPAGTGSPYSYNEQFF; DNA: TGTGCCAGCAGCTCACCGGCCGGGACAGGGTCCCCCTACTCCTACAATGAGCAGTTCTTC
J: TRBJ2-2; V: TRBV4-1; D: NA; length: 14; size: many; CDR3: CASSQIGTSGELFF; DNA: TGCGCCAGCAGCCAAATAGGGACGTCCGGGGAGCTGTTTTTT
J: TRBJ1-1; V: TRBV20-1; D: NA; length: 14; size: NA; CDR3: CSAYRDGLNTEAFF; DNA: TGCAGTGCTTATCGGGACGGATTGAACACTGAAGCTTTCTTT
J: TRBJ2-2; V: TRBV12-5; D: NA; length: 13; size: few; CDR3: CASGFISTGELFF; DNA: TGTGCTAGTGGTTTCATTAGCACCGGGGAGCTGTTTTTT
J: TRBJ2-3; V: TRBV20-1; D: NA; length: 15; size: many; CDR3: CSASGSGVRTDTQYF; DNA: TGCAGTGCTAGCGGGAGCGGTGTGAGGACAGATACGCAGTATTTT
J: TRBJ1-6; V: TRBV12-3/TRBV12-4; D: TRBD1; length: 18; size: many; CDR3: CASSKQGDFSLYNSPLHF; DNA: TGTGCCAGCAGCAAACAGGGGGATTTCAGCCTGTATAATTCACCCCTCCACTTT
J: TRBJ2-2; V: TRBV5-1; D: TRBD1; length: 14; size: many; CDR3: CASSTTGYTGELFF; DNA: TGCGCCAGCAGCACGACAGGGTACACCGGGGAGCTGTTTTTT
J: TRBJ2-5; V: TRBV5-1; D: NA; length: 14; size: NA; CDR3: CASKVVSSQETQYF; DNA: TGCGCCAGCAAGGTTGTATCCTCCCAAGAGACCCAGTACTTC
J: TRBJ2-1; V: TRBV30; D: NA; length: 12; size: NA; CDR3: CAWRTRVNEQFF; DNA: TGTGCCTGGAGGACTAGAGTCAATGAGCAGTTCTTC
J: TRBJ2-1; V: TRBV6-1; D: NA; length: 15; size: NA; CDR3: CASMNPRNSYNEQFF; DNA: TGTGCCAGCATGAACCCCCGGAATTCCTACAATGAGCAGTTCTTC
J: TRBJ2-7; V: TRBV27; D: NA; length: 14; size: many; CDR3: CASSFQGRQYEQYF; DNA: TGTGCCAGCAGTTTCCAGGGGAGACAGTACGAGCAGTACTTC
J: TRBJ2-1; V: TRBV7-8; D: TRBD2; length: 15; size: many; CDR3: CASSLVVAGGNEQFF; DNA: TGTGCCAGCAGCTTAGTTGTCGCGGGAGGTAATGAGCAGTTCTTC
J: TRBJ2-1; V: TRBV5-1; D: TRBD2; length: 16; size: many; CDR3: CASSLPGLASYNEQFF; DNA: TGCGCCAGCAGCTTGCCGGGACTAGCATCCTACAATGAGCAGTTCTTC
J: TRBJ2-1; V: TRBV20-1; D: NA; length: 14; size: NA; CDR3: CSAPSGLGYNEQFF; DNA: TGCAGTGCTCCTTCAGGGTTGGGATACAATGAGCAGTTCTTC
J: TRBJ2-1; V: TRBV5-1; D: TRBD2; length: 17; size: many; CDR3: CASSDHRTPLLAGEQFF; DNA: TGCGCCAGCAGCGACCATAGAACCCCGTTACTAGCGGGTGAGCAGTTCTTC
J: TRBJ1-6; V: TRBV12-3/TRBV12-4; D: NA; length: 17; size: many; CDR3: CASSLGSRTDSNSPLHF; DNA: TGTGCCAGCAGTTTGGGCAGCCGGACAGATAGTAATTCACCCCTCCACTTT
J: TRBJ2-7; V: TRBV5-1; D: NA; length: 14; size: NA; CDR3: CASSPGYPNYEQYF; DNA: TGCGCCAGCAGCCCGGGATACCCTAACTACGAGCAGTACTTC
J: TRBJ1-1; V: TRBV12-3/TRBV12-4; D: NA; length: 13; size: NA; CDR3: CASRTQGSGEAFF; DNA: TGTGCCAGCAGGACCCAGGGTTCTGGGGAAGCTTTCTTT
J: TRBJ2-3; V: TRBV14; D: TRBD1; length: 16; size: NA; CDR3: CASSQVPGQGRDTQYF; DNA: TGTGCCAGCAGCCAAGTCCCGGGACAGGGAAGGGATACGCAGTATTTT
J: TRBJ2-5; V: TRBV28; D: NA; length: 15; size: few; CDR3: CASSNREGLGETQYF; DNA: TGTGCCAGCAGCAACAGGGAGGGGTTGGGAGAGACCCAGTACTTC
J: TRBJ1-2; V: TRBV6-5; D: TRBD1; length: 14; size: many; CDR3: CASSYGQGNYGYTF; DNA: TGTGCCAGCAGTTACGGACAGGGTAACTATGGCTACACCTTC
J: TRBJ2-1; V: TRBV20-1; D: TRBD2; length: 16; size: NA; CDR3: CSAPRTSGSPYNEQFF; DNA: TGCAGTGCTCCACGGACTAGCGGGAGTCCTTACAATGAGCAGTTCTTC
J: TRBJ1-3; V: TRBV7-8; D: NA; length: 17; size: few; CDR3: CASSLDRGRSSGNTIYF; DNA: TGTGCCAGCAGCTTAGATAGGGGCAGGAGCTCTGGAAACACCATATATTTT
J: TRBJ2-4; V: TRBV7-8; D: NA; length: 13; size: NA; CDR3: CASSLVGGAIQYF; DNA: TGTGCCAGCAGCTTAGTGGGGGGTGCCATTCAGTACTTC
J: TRBJ2-7; V: TRBV20-1; D: NA; length: 12; size: many; CDR3: CSACREFYEQYF; DNA: TGCAGTGCTTGCCGGGAATTTTACGAGCAGTACTTC
J: TRBJ2-7; V: TRBV12-3/TRBV12-4; D: NA; length: 13; size: many; CDR3: CASTTLSSYEQYF; DNA: TGTGCCAGCACCACCCTGAGCTCCTACGAGCAGTACTTC
J: TRBJ2-5; V: TRBV5-1; D: NA; length: 14; size: many; CDR3: CASSFQGWVETQYF; DNA: TGCGCCAGCAGCTTCCAGGGGTGGGTTGAGACCCAGTACTTC
J: TRBJ2-6; V: TRBV5-1; D: NA; length: 15; size: few; CDR3: CASSLSPSGANVLTF; DNA: TGCGCCAGCAGCTTGTCTCCCTCTGGGGCCAACGTCCTGACTTTC
J: TRBJ2-3; V: TRBV28; D: NA; length: 14; size: many; CDR3: CASSLLVHPDTQYF; DNA: TGTGCCAGCAGTTTATTGGTCCACCCGGATACGCAGTATTTT
J: TRBJ2-6; V: TRBV6-5; D: NA; length: 19; size: many; CDR3: CASSYRPELGSEGANVLTF; DNA: TGTGCCAGCAGTTACCGCCCCGAGTTGGGCTCGGAGGGGGCCAACGTCCTGACTTTC
J: TRBJ2-1; V: TRBV7-9; D: NA; length: 15; size: many; CDR3: CASSPGTSVTDEQFF; DNA: TGTGCCAGCAGCCCTGGGACCTCGGTTACTGATGAGCAGTTCTTC
J: TRBJ1-5; V: TRBV28; D: NA; length: 13; size: many; CDR3: CASSLFGDQPQHF; DNA: TGTGCCAGCAGTTTATTCGGCGATCAGCCCCAGCATTTT
J: TRBJ2-1; V: TRBV5-1; D: NA; length: 16; size: many; CDR3: CASSLGGGFSYNEQFF; DNA: TGCGCCAGCAGCTTGGGGGGGGGCTTCTCCTACAATGAGCAGTTCTTC
J: TRBJ1-1; V: TRBV20-1; D: TRBD1; length: 13; size: many; CDR3: CSAEQGVNTEAFF; DNA: TGCAGTGCTGAACAGGGGGTGAACACTGAAGCTTTCTTT
J: TRBJ2-7; V: TRBV29-1; D: TRBD1; length: 14; size: many; CDR3: CSVAGTGDAYEQYF; DNA: TGCAGCGTGGCCGGGACAGGGGACGCGTACGAGCAGTACTTC
J: TRBJ2-7; V: TRBV3-1; D: NA; length: 14; size: few; CDR3: CASSPRPAGTEQYF; DNA: TGTGCCAGCAGCCCACGGCCGGCAGGAACCGAGCAGTACTTC
J: TRBJ2-3; V: TRBV20-1; D: NA; length: 16; size: few; CDR3: CSARNPLAFLTDTQYF; DNA: TGCAGTGCTAGAAATCCACTGGCGTTCCTCACAGATACGCAGTATTTT
J: TRBJ2-4; V: TRBV5-1; D: NA; length: 14; size: many; CDR3: CASSLADRPNIQYF; DNA: TGCGCCAGCAGCTTGGCCGATAGGCCCAACATTCAGTACTTC
J: TRBJ2-7; V: TRBV24-1; D: NA; length: 13; size: many; CDR3: CATSDGITGEQYF; DNA: TGTGCCACCAGTGACGGAATAACAGGCGAGCAGTACTTC
J: TRBJ2-3; V: TRBV29-1; D: TRBD2; length: 15; size: NA; CDR3: CSVASLAGVSDTQYF; DNA: TGCAGCGTGGCCTCACTAGCGGGGGTTTCAGATACGCAGTATTTT
J: TRBJ1-1; V: TRBV5-1; D: NA; length: 14; size: NA; CDR3: CASIGYGLNTEAFF; DNA: TGCGCCAGCATTGGGTACGGGTTGAACACTGAAGCTTTCTTT
J: TRBJ2-7; V: TRBV2; D: NA; length: 16; size: NA; CDR3: CASSVPGDQLVDEQYF; DNA: TGTGCCAGCAGTGTACCTGGGGATCAGCTCGTCGACGAGCAGTACTTC
J: TRBJ2-3; V: TRBV28; D: TRBD2; length: 16; size: many; CDR3: CASSLESPGGTDTQYF; DNA: TGTGCCAGCAGTTTGGAGTCGCCGGGAGGGACAGATACGCAGTATTTT
J: TRBJ2-7; V: TRBV5-1; D: TRBD1; length: 15; size: many; CDR3: CASSPAGQGYYEQYF; DNA: TGCGCCAGCAGCCCGGCGGGACAGGGTTACTACGAGCAGTACTTC